The 11 T cell receptor beta chains below were found in one sample sequenced in a study of cytomegalovirus exposure and HLA in healthy donors. PCR amplification relied on 60 Vbeta primers (plus 13 Jbeta primers). TCRdb's copy holds only in-frame clones and misses some; the assay was immunoSEQ multiplex PCR. This sample's clone table lists about 51,000 clones. The sequenced sample consisted of PBMCs. The receptors come from a female donor in good health and CMV-seronegative.

The genes are TRBV5-1 and TRBJ2-5, with TRBD2 matching over 8 bases. The CDR3 is made up of 14 amino acids. Germline CDR1 SGHRS, CDR2 YFSETQ. V trimming: 1 base; J trimming: 4 bases; junction bases outside the gene matches: 3. CDR3 in amino acids: CASSLFTSGETQYF. The CDR3 nucleotides read TGCGCCAGCAGCTTGTTTACTAGCGGAGAGACCCAGTACTTC.

The rearrangement links TRBV6-1 to TRBJ1-1, with TRBD1 as a possible D gene (6 bases). V gave up 8 bases and J gave up 10 bases, with 14 bases separating them. Per the germline V gene, CDR1 is MNHNS and CDR2 is SASEGT. This CDR3 has 11 amino acids. The CDR3 protein is CASDSGTRAFF. The CDR3 nucleotides read TGTGCCAGCGATTCCGGGACAAGAGCTTTCTTT.

The gene calls are TRBV13 and TRBJ2-7, with 11 positions matching TRBD2. Germline V CDR1 and CDR2: PRHDT, FYEKMQ (reference sequence). The CDR3 is made up of 15 amino acids. The trim removed 3 bases at V and 2 bases at J, leaving 3 bases unmatched. CDR3 residues: CASSFGSGRAYEQYF. The CDR3 bases are TGTGCCAGCAGCTTTGGTAGCGGGAGGGCCTACGAGCAGTACTTC.

The chain links TRBV4-2 to TRBJ1-1; D unclear. CDR1 and CDR2 from the germline V gene are LGHNA and YNFKEQ. CDR3 length: 18 amino acids. Trimming removed 3 bases at V and 2 bases at J, with 22 bases between. CDR3 amino acids: CASSQVRSTRRGNTEAFF. The CDR3, as DNA: TGTGCCAGCAGCCAGGTACGGTCTACACGACGGGGAAACACTGAAGCTTTCTTT.

The V gene is TRBV7-2, the J gene TRBJ1-4, with D maybe TRBD1 (6 bases). Germline assignment: CDR1 SGHTA and CDR2 FQGNSA. Trimming shortened V by 5 bases and J by 10 bases, and 17 bases separated the two germline ends. This CDR3 spans 14 amino acids. CDR3 in amino acids: CASSDQGTGGKLFF. For the CDR3, the DNA is TGTGCCAGCAGCGACCAGGGGACCGGCGGAAAACTGTTTTTT.

The chain employs TRBV2 and TRBJ1-5; D is possibly TRBD1 (5 bases). The V and J ends lost 6 bases and 3 bases respectively, with 9 bases between them. Germline CDR1 SNHLY, CDR2 FYNNEI. The length of the CDR3 is 13 residues. CDR3 sequence: CASRGGNNQPQHF. The CDR3, as DNA: TGTGCCAGCAGGGGGGGTAACAATCAGCCCCAGCATTTT.

The chain links TRBV29-1 to TRBJ2-2; 8 nucleotides line up with TRBD1. From germline, CDR1 is SQVTM and CDR2 ANQGSEA. V lost 0 bases to trimming and J lost 5 bases; unmatched junction nucleotides: 5. The CDR3 length is 15 residues. CDR3 amino acids: CSVEDRDRFTGELFF. The DNA of the CDR3 is TGCAGCGTTGAAGATCGGGACAGGTTTACCGGGGAGCTGTTTTTT.

V usage is TRBV30 and J usage is TRBJ1-1; D remains ambiguous. This CDR3 is 10 amino acids long. The germline V gene has CDR1 GTSNPN and CDR2 SVGIG (reference sequence). The V and J ends lost 3 bases and 11 bases respectively, with 10 bases between them. The CDR3 reads CAWSGKGAFF. DNA for the CDR3: TGTGCCTGGAGCGGGAAAGGGGCTTTCTTT. Drawing the rest from reference TRBV30 and TRBJ1-1, the complete variable domain is SQTIHQWPATLVQPVGSPLSLECTVEGTSNPNLYWYRQAAGRGLQLLFYSVGIGQISSEVPQNLSASRPQDRQFILSSKKLLLSDSGFYLCAWSGKGAFFGQGTRLTVV.

The V and J genes are TRBV6-5 and TRBJ2-7; possibly TRBD1 for D (6 bases). V lost 0 bases and J lost 5, with 11 bases in between. The CDR3 loop spans 14 amino acids. Germline loops: CDR1 MNHEY, CDR2 SVGAGI. The CDR3 loop reads CASSYSNRDNEQYF. The DNA for the CDR3 is TGTGCCAGCAGTTACTCGAACAGGGATAACGAGCAGTACTTC.

This chain joins TRBV30 and TRBJ1-1, with D perhaps matching TRBD1 (6 bases). Germline V lookup: CDR1 GTSNPN, CDR2 SVGIG (reference sequence). Trimming pared 3 bases from V and 3 bases from J, leaving 14 bases between. The CDR3 sequence is 14 residues long. The CDR3 region has the DNA TGTGCCTGGAGGGAGGGGGGGATTGACACTGAAGCTTTCTTT. Its protein is CAWREGGIDTEAFF.

The chain is built from TRBV5-4 and TRBJ2-1, with D uncertain. CDR3 length: 14 amino acids. With 4 bases removed from V and 9 bases from J, the gap between germline ends came to 17 bases. Per germline, CDR1 SGHNT and CDR2 YYREEE (reference sequence). CDR3: CASSVGQPGREQFF. The CDR3 DNA reads as TGTGCCAGCAGCGTGGGCCAACCAGGCCGTGAGCAGTTCTTC.